This TCR beta chain was observed in a study of CD8 T cells in ankylosing spondylitis. In this sample, this clonotype turned up a few times. Its antigen remains unidentified. Germline CDR1 MDHEN, CDR2 SYDVKM. Trimming shortened V by 4 bases and J by 5 bases, and 21 bases separated the two germline ends. The CDR3 spans 16 residues. General study findings and limits: Ankylosing spondylitis blood appeared to be characterized by a TCR beta motif of roughly eight highly homologous variants. Certain motif variants had earlier appeared in reactive arthritis synovial fluid and blood.

Quantitative 5'-RACE with molecular barcodes produced the TCR beta libraries. TCRdb reprocessed the 5' RACE reads via MiXCR and lists one record per CDR3 protein. The data hold about 160,000 distinct CDR3 sequences, with roughly 44% observed a single time. The origin of this receptor is a male donor with ankylosing spondylitis. Material: synovial fluid, either unsorted or a sorted T cell fraction (not recorded which). This chain uses TRBV28 with TRBJ2-7; D is uncertain. In nucleotides, the CDR3 is TGTGCCAGCAGTTCTAGGCCCCCCTCTAGGAGCCACGAGCAGTACTTC. This encodes CASSSRPPSRSHEQYF.